The 22 T cell receptor beta chains reported below all come from one sample, sequenced in a study of beta chain features in type 1 diabetes. The authors reverse transcribed all of the isolated RNA, so sequencing captured expressed TCRB transcripts. Repertoires were generated with immunoSEQ multiplex PCR, while TCRdb's copy carries only in-frame clones and drops some. The repertoire consists of approximately 730,000 clones, with 13% occurring once and the leading ten covering 0.02% to 0.025%. Antigen specificity for these receptors is unknown. Study conclusions and caveats: All four CD4+ subsets from Type 1 diabetes patients carried moderately but significantly shorter TCRB CDR3s.

Sequencing input: naive CD4+ T cells from blood. These receptors were obtained from a man aged 18 to 30 with type 1 diabetes.

This clone appeared a few times. The chain combines TRBV27 with TRBJ2-5, with 7 bases lining up with TRBD1. With 6 bases clipped from V and 4 bases from J, the junction kept 8 bases outside the gene matches. This CDR3 contains 14 residues. The germline V gene has CDR1 MNHEY and CDR2 SMNVEV (reference sequence). The CDR3 sequence: CASRVQGKGETQYF. CDR3 bases: TGTGCCAGCAGGGTACAGGGGAAGGGAGAGACCCAGTACTTC.

The chain recombines TRBV2 with TRBJ1-1; 7 bases agree with TRBD1. This CDR3 has 14 amino acids. The germline V gene has CDR1 SNHLY and CDR2 FYNNEI. V gave up 5 bases and J gave up 3 bases; unmatched junction bases: 6. The CDR3 sequence is CASSSRQGDTEAFF. The CDR3 DNA sequence: TGTGCCAGCAGTTCGAGACAGGGCGACACTGAAGCTTTCTTT.

The rearrangement links TRBV5-6 to TRBJ2-5; TRBD2 agrees at 8 bases. Germline lookup yields CDR1 SGHDT and CDR2 YYEEEE. V was pared by 1 base and J by 2 bases, with 7 bases of the junction left unmatched. The CDR3 sequence is 16 residues long. Here the CDR3 DNA reads TGTGCCAGCAGCTTGAGGGGTAGCGGGATACAAGAGACCCAGTACTTC. It yields the protein CASSLRGSGIQETQYF.

This clone was observed a few times. The gene calls are TRBV29-1 and TRBJ2-7, with a tentative D call TRBD1 (6 bases). With 5 bases removed from V and 0 bases from J, the gap between germline ends came to 14 bases. CDR3 length: 14 residues. Germline CDR1 and CDR2: SQVTM and ANQGSEA. CDR3 loop: CSVHRQVPSYEQYF. The CDR3 DNA is TGCAGCGTTCACAGACAGGTCCCCTCCTACGAGCAGTACTTC.

The chain recombines TRBV4-1 with TRBJ1-2; TRBD1 matches at 8 bases. The V gene's germline CDR1 is MGHRA and CDR2 YSYEKL. The V segment lost 4 bases and the J segment 5 bases; nucleotides outside the gene matches: 9. This CDR3 is 15 amino acids long. This CDR3 reads CASSRRDRGGYGYTF. The CDR3 DNA follows: TGCGCCAGCAGCCGGCGTGACAGGGGAGGGTATGGCTACACCTTC.

Only a few counts were recorded for this clone. This chain links TRBV5-6 with TRBJ2-7, with D tentatively TRBD2 (6 bases). V was pared by 7 bases and J by 5 bases, with 13 bases between. This CDR3 has 12 amino acids. The germline V gene has CDR1 SGHDT and CDR2 YYEEEE. The CDR3: CASQEEGHEQYF. The CDR3 region has the DNA TGTGCCAGCCAGGAGGAGGGCCACGAGCAGTACTTC.

The chain uses TRBV4-1 and TRBJ2-7; TRBD2 is a possible D gene (7 bases). Trimming took off 5 bases at V and 6 bases at J, with 14 bases between the two ends. The CDR3 contains 13 residues. Germline CDR1 is MGHRA and CDR2 is YSYEKL. CDR3 in amino acids: CASSEYREGEQYF. CDR3 DNA sequence: TGCGCCAGCAGCGAATACAGGGAGGGCGAGCAGTACTTC.

This clone was seen a handful of times. This sequence joins TRBV28 and TRBJ1-6; 10 nucleotides match TRBD1. The CDR3 extends over 16 amino acids. Germline V CDR1 and CDR2: MDHEN, SYDVKM. The junction had 7 bases not matched to a gene; V was cut back by 4 bases and J by 7 bases. CDR3 DNA: TGTGCCAGCAGTTCCCCGGGACAGGGGAAAAATTCACCCCTCCACTTT. As protein: CASSSPGQGKNSPLHF.

V usage is TRBV6-5 and J usage is TRBJ2-3; 7 nucleotides line up with TRBD1. The CDR3 is 14 amino acids. CDR1 and CDR2 (germline): MNHEY, SVGAGI. V was clipped by 10 bases and J by 1 base; unmatched bases: 8. This CDR3 is CATQGQAGTDTQYF. CDR3 in DNA: TGTGCCACCCAAGGACAGGCAGGCACAGATACGCAGTATTTT.

V gene TRBV5-4 combines with J gene TRBJ2-1; TRBD1 agrees at 7 bases. The germline gives CDR1 SGHNT, CDR2 YYREEE (reference sequence). The CDR3 length is 15 residues. Trimming removed 3 bases from V and 4 bases from J; junction bases left unmatched: 7. The CDR3 here is CASSSGQSDYNEQFF. The CDR3 region has the DNA TGTGCCAGCAGCTCGGGACAGAGCGATTACAATGAGCAGTTCTTC. Complete variable domain (other parts from reference TRBV5-4 and TRBJ2-1): ETGVTQSPTHLIKTRGQQVTLRCSSQSGHNTVSWYQQALGQGPQFIFQYYREEENGRGNFPPRFSGLQFPNYSSELNVNALELDDSALYLCASSSGQSDYNEQFFGPGTRLTVL.

J is TRBJ1-1 and V is TRBV14, with D unresolved. The CDR3 has 14 amino acids. V was clipped by 4 bases and J by 0 bases, with 9 bases between them. Germline CDR1 reads SGHDN; CDR2 reads FVKESK. For the CDR3, the DNA is TGTGCCAGCAGCCTGCCTCCCCTGAACACTGAAGCTTTCTTT. This codes for CASSLPPLNTEAFF.

This clone was found a few times. V gene TRBV19 combines with J gene TRBJ2-3; 7 bases are a match to TRBD2. Germline CDR1 and CDR2: LNHDA and SQIVND (reference sequence). Germline trimming cut 5 bases from V and 0 bases from J; bases unmatched to any gene: 8. This CDR3 comprises 16 residues. The CDR3 loop is CASSFSLGGSTDTQYF. In nucleotides, the CDR3 is TGTGCCAGTAGTTTCTCCCTCGGGGGGAGCACAGATACGCAGTATTTT.

This chain links TRBV4-1 with TRBJ1-3; TRBD1 might be the D (6 bases). Germline V lookup: CDR1 MGHRA, CDR2 YSYEKL. The germline V and J ends were trimmed by 6 bases and 1 base, with 13 bases remaining between them. CDR3 length: 15 amino acids. The CDR3 is CASSFQGGSGNTIYF. The DNA of the CDR3 is TGCGCCAGCAGTTTCCAAGGGGGTTCTGGAAACACCATATATTTT.

The rearrangement links TRBV11-2 to TRBJ2-7, with D unclear. The V and J ends lost 0 bases and 7 bases respectively, with 10 bases between them. Germline values: CDR1 SGHAT, CDR2 FQNNGV. The CDR3 is 13 amino acids. The CDR3: CASSLDRSREQYF. CDR3 DNA sequence: TGTGCCAGCAGCTTAGATCGGTCCAGGGAGCAGTACTTC.

This clone was found a few times. Other DNA sequences within the sample encode an identical CDR3. The chain uses TRBV5-4 and TRBJ1-6, with TRBD1 matching over 8 bases. V trimming: 0 bases; J trimming: 7 bases; junction bases outside the gene matches: 0. CDR3 length: 14 residues. Per the germline V gene, CDR1 is SGHNT and CDR2 is YYREEE (reference sequence). The CDR3 DNA sequence: TGTGCCAGCAGCTTGGACAGGGGGAATTCACCCCTCCACTTT. It is translated as CASSLDRGNSPLHF.

The V call is TRBV7-2, the J call TRBJ2-1; D is uncertain. Germline loops: CDR1 SGHTA, CDR2 FQGNSA. The CDR3 has 14 residues. The V end lost 0 bases, the J end lost 6 bases, and 9 bases lay between the germline ends. In DNA, the CDR3 is TGTGCCAGCAGCTTAGCTAGAGTTAGCAATGAGCAGTTCTTC. Translating it yields CASSLARVSNEQFF.

The chain couples TRBV6-5 to TRBJ2-5; D assignment may be TRBD1 or TRBD2 (7 bases each). Germline V gene lookup returns CDR1 MNHEY and CDR2 SVGAGI. The CDR3 spans 16 residues. V lost 2 bases and J 3 bases, leaving 16 bases between the germline ends. The CDR3 coding sequence is TGTGCCAGCAGTTACCCAAGGGGAGGGGGCGAAGAGACCCAGTACTTC. It yields the protein CASSYPRGGGEETQYF.

The chain employs TRBV5-1 and TRBJ2-1; D might be TRBD1 or TRBD2, each matching 5 bases. Between the trimmed V and J ends, which lost 3 bases and 8 bases, there was a span of 12 bases. Germline V gene sequence: CDR1 SGHRS, CDR2 YFSETQ. CDR3 length: 13 amino acids. CDR3 DNA: TGCGCCAGCAGCTCCACGCAGGGAGATGAGCAGTTCTTC. It codes for CASSSTQGDEQFF.

This clone has more than one count but fewer than ten. This chain links TRBV15 with TRBJ1-6, with unresolved D. The CDR3 sequence is 13 residues long. V lost 3 bases and J lost 7, with 7 bases in between. CDR1 and CDR2 from the germline V gene are LNHNV and YYDKDF (reference sequence). In DNA form, the CDR3 reads TGTGCCACCAGCAGTATGTGGAATTCACCCCTCCACTTT. Amino acid sequence: CATSSMWNSPLHF.

The rearrangement links TRBV2 to TRBJ1-6, with TRBD1 matching 9 bases. The V segment lost 5 bases and the J segment 6 bases; nucleotides outside the gene matches: 8. CDR1 and CDR2 from the germline V gene are SNHLY and FYNNEI. The CDR3 runs to 16 residues. The CDR3 DNA follows: TGTGCCAGCAGTCCTTTCCGGGACAGGGCTAATTCACCCCTCCACTTT. Translated: CASSPFRDRANSPLHF.

This rearrangement joins TRBV29-1 to TRBJ2-1, with 8 bases aligning to TRBD1. Germline CDR1 and CDR2: SQVTM and ANQGSEA. The CDR3 runs to 15 residues. J was trimmed by 2 bases and V by 6 bases; bases with no gene match: 9. The CDR3 protein is CSVVLRGRPYNEQFF. The CDR3 DNA reads as TGCAGCGTAGTACTCAGGGGGCGCCCCTACAATGAGCAGTTCTTC.

This clone turned up a few times. The CDR3 nucleotides are TGCGCCAGCATGAGGGAGCCAGGCGCCTACGAGCAGTACTTC. It yields the protein CASMREPGAYEQYF. This chain links TRBV5-1 with TRBJ2-7; a possible D gene is TRBD2 (5 bases). CDR1 is SGHRS, CDR2 YFSETQ, per germline. The CDR3 is 14 residues long. Trimming took 6 bases from V and 2 from J, leaving 15 bases between them.